One sample yielded the 15 T cell receptor beta chains listed below, sequenced in a study of T cell responses to AZD1222 COVID-19 vaccine. TCRdb's copy holds only in-frame clones and misses some; the assay was immunoSEQ multiplex PCR. The repertoire holds about 110,000 clones, around nine tenths seen once, with 3.2% in the top ten. The material sequenced was peripheral blood, taken on day 0 of AZD1222 vaccination. The receptors were gathered from an adult in good health.

This chain uses TRBV7-2 with TRBJ1-5; TRBD1 matches at 7 bases. CDR1 and CDR2 (germline): SGHTA, FQGNSA. The CDR3 has 13 residues. The V and J ends lost 6 bases and 3 bases, in that order; junction bases with no gene match: 2. The CDR3 sequence is CASSDRVNQPQHF. CDR3 sequence (DNA): TGTGCCAGCAGTGACAGGGTCAATCAGCCCCAGCATTTT. Variable domain in full (rest from reference TRBV7-2 and TRBJ1-5): GAGVSQSPSNKVTEKGKDVELRCDPISGHTALYWYRQSLGQGLEFLIYFQGNSAPDKSGLPSDRFSAERTGGSVSTLTIQRTQQEDSAVYLCASSDRVNQPQHFGDGTRLSIL.

The chain is built from TRBV19 and TRBJ1-6; no clear D gene. The CDR3 has 14 residues. V shed 7 bases and J shed 0 bases, with 7 bases lying between them. The V gene's germline CDR1 is LNHDA and CDR2 SQIVND (reference sequence). CDR3 DNA sequence: TGTGCCAGTACCCGGAGCTCCTATAATTCACCCCTCCACTTT. This gives the protein CASTRSSYNSPLHF. The complete variable domain, with remaining parts taken from reference TRBV19 and TRBJ1-6, reads DGGITQSPKYLFRKEGQNVTLSCEQNLNHDAMYWYRQDPGQGLRLIYYSQIVNDFQKGDIAEGYSVSREKKESFPLTVTSAQKNPTAFYLCASTRSSYNSPLHFGNGTRLTVT.

The rearrangement joins TRBV5-6 to TRBJ1-2, with 10 nucleotides matching TRBD1. CDR1 is SGHDT, CDR2 YYEEEE, per germline. Germline trimming cut 4 bases from V and 2 bases from J; bases unmatched to any gene: 5. CDR3 size: 15 residues. The CDR3 loop reads CASSPGTGVNYGYTF. The CDR3 DNA reads as TGTGCCAGCAGCCCCGGGACAGGGGTCAACTATGGCTACACCTTC.

V usage is TRBV29-1 and J usage is TRBJ1-2; 10 bases align to TRBD1. Trimming removed 6 bases from V and 4 bases from J; junction bases left unmatched: 11. The germline CDR1 and CDR2 sequences are SQVTM and ANQGSEA. This CDR3 region has 15 residues. In DNA form, the CDR3 reads TGCAGCGTGCCGCTTCCGGGACAGGGGACCTATGGCTACACCTTC. This encodes CSVPLPGQGTYGYTF.

The chain links TRBV28 to TRBJ1-1; tentative D call: TRBD1 (6 bases). V shed 5 bases and J shed 5 bases, with 18 bases lying between them. CDR3 length: 15 amino acids. Germline lookup yields CDR1 MDHEN and CDR2 SYDVKM. CDR3 nucleotide sequence: TGTGCCAGCAGTCCACCGGGGGGGCGAACGACTGAAGCTTTCTTT. Its translation is CASSPPGGRTTEAFF. Using reference TRBV28 and TRBJ1-1 for the parts outside the CDR3, the full variable domain is DVKVTQSSRYLVKRTGEKVFLECVQDMDHENMFWYRQDPGLGLRLIYFSYDVKMKEKGDIPEGYSVSREKKERFSLILESASTNQTSMYLCASSPPGGRTTEAFFGQGTRLTVV.

The gene calls are TRBV11-3 and TRBJ2-1; 9 positions agree with TRBD1. CDR3 size: 15 residues. The germline CDR1 and CDR2 sequences are SGHNT and YENEEA. The junction had 5 bases not matched to a gene; V was cut back by 4 bases and J by 4 bases. CDR3 nucleotides: TGTGCCAGCAGCTGGGGACAGGGAGGTTACAATGAGCAGTTCTTC. This translates into CASSWGQGGYNEQFF.

The gene calls are TRBV11-2 and TRBJ1-1, with 11 positions matching TRBD1. This CDR3 is built from 17 residues. The germline V gene has CDR1 SGHAT and CDR2 FQNNGV. The V gene end was trimmed by 1 base and the J gene end by 4 bases; junction bases not matched to a gene: 8. CDR3 sequence: CASSLVSWGQGGTEAFF. The CDR3 DNA sequence: TGTGCCAGCAGCTTAGTCTCCTGGGGACAGGGGGGCACTGAAGCTTTCTTT.

This clone is labeled medium-sized. The chain joins TRBV27 to TRBJ2-7; D is possibly TRBD1 (6 bases). CDR3 length equals 14 residues. Germline V gene data show CDR1 as MNHEY and CDR2 as SMNVEV (reference sequence). The V gene lost 6 bases and the J gene lost 1 base, with 13 bases spanning the gap. The CDR3: CASSPRTDSYEQYF. The CDR3 region has the DNA TGTGCCAGCAGCCCCAGGACAGATTCCTACGAGCAGTACTTC.

The V and J genes are TRBV19 and TRBJ2-3; D is perhaps TRBD1 (5 bases). Trimming removed 1 base at V and 0 bases at J, with 8 bases between. The CDR3 sequence is 15 residues long. Germline V CDR1 and CDR2: LNHDA, SQIVND (reference sequence). The CDR3 DNA reads TGTGCCAGTAGTATAGGGGCAGGGAGCACAGATACGCAGTATTTT. As protein: CASSIGAGSTDTQYF.

The V and J genes are TRBV29-1 and TRBJ2-1; 9 nucleotides align to TRBD1. Per germline, CDR1 SQVTM and CDR2 ANQGSEA. The CDR3 length is 18 residues. V lost 7 bases and J lost 6; bases outside the gene matches: 22. CDR3 nucleotide sequence: TGCAGCGCGACCGCCGGGACAGGGAAAACGGGGTACGGCAATGAGCAGTTCTTC. Amino acids: CSATAGTGKTGYGNEQFF.

The rearrangement uses TRBV7-2 and TRBJ1-6; TRBD1 agrees at 11 bases. This CDR3 is 15 amino acids long. J was trimmed by 9 bases and V by 5 bases; bases with no gene match: 6. Germline lookup yields CDR1 SGHTA and CDR2 FQGNSA. CDR3 region: CASSTRTGGSSPLHF. In DNA form, the CDR3 reads TGTGCCAGCAGCACCCGGACAGGGGGCAGTTCACCCCTCCACTTT.

V and J are TRBV4-2 and TRBJ2-5; D perhaps matches TRBD2 (6 bases). The CDR3 loop spans 17 amino acids. Looked up from germline, CDR1 is LGHNA and CDR2 is YNFKEQ. V shed 1 base and J shed 0 bases, with 15 bases lying between them. Here the CDR3 DNA reads TGTGCCAGCAGCCAAGTACACGGGACTTCGTACCAAGAGACCCAGTACTTC. Its protein is CASSQVHGTSYQETQYF.

For the CDR3, the DNA is TGTGCCAGCAGCCACTCTTTCTACGAGCAGTACTTC. Its translation: CASSHSFYEQYF. The rearrangement joins TRBV7-9 to TRBJ2-7; D remains ambiguous. Germline values: CDR1 SEHNR, CDR2 FQNEAQ (reference sequence). V lost 5 bases and J 3 bases, leaving 8 bases between the germline ends. This CDR3 has 12 amino acids.

The chain couples TRBV5-1 to TRBJ2-3; a possible D gene is TRBD1 (5 bases). Per germline, CDR1 SGHRS and CDR2 YFSETQ. V dropped 1 base and J dropped 4 bases, with 13 bases sitting between them. CDR3 length: 15 residues. The DNA for the CDR3 is TGCGCCAGCAGCTTGACCAGGGAAACTCCAGATACGCAGTATTTT. This sequence encodes CASSLTRETPDTQYF.

This clone has only one observation. The chain combines TRBV5-1 with TRBJ2-5, with 7 bases aligning to TRBD2. With V trimmed by 4 bases and J by 1 base, 7 bases remained unmatched. Germline values: CDR1 SGHRS, CDR2 YFSETQ. The CDR3 covers 15 residues. In nucleotides, the CDR3 is TGCGCCAGCAGCCGGGGAGGGGCGTCCCAAGAGACCCAGTACTTC. This translates into CASSRGGASQETQYF.